Following are 23 T cell receptor beta chains from one sample sequenced in a study of neoadjuvant anti-PD-1 for oral cavity cancer. Assay used: immunoSEQ multiplex PCR; TCRdb lists only in-frame clones, some missing. The sample lists about 9,800 clones; around 64% were seen once. Described time point: after neoadjuvant nivolumab, at surgical resection. This material consisted of PBMCs, taken after nivolumab (anti-PD-1) treatment. These receptors were taken from a person aged 35 to 85 with oral cavity squamous cell carcinoma.

The rearrangement joins TRBV25-1 to TRBJ2-7; perhaps TRBD2 as D (5 bases). The V end was cut by 11 bases, the J end by 6 bases, with 20 bases between. Germline CDR1 MGHDK, CDR2 SYGVNS. This CDR3 is built from 13 residues. For the CDR3, the DNA is TGTGCCCCCACGATCGGACGGGATAGCGAGCAGTACTTC. Translation: CAPTIGRDSEQYF.

Only one count was recorded for this clone. This rearrangement joins TRBV28 to TRBJ1-2; D call uncertain. CDR3 size: 13 residues. The germline CDR1 and CDR2 sequences are MDHEN and SYDVKM. Trimming stripped 7 bases from V and 3 bases from J, with 12 bases between. The CDR3 DNA follows: TGTGCCAGCACCCCTCTTAGATACTATGGCTACACCTTC. It encodes CASTPLRYYGYTF.

V usage is TRBV6-1 and J usage is TRBJ2-2, with D perhaps TRBD1 or TRBD2 (5 bases each). The CDR3 extends over 14 amino acids. The V gene's germline CDR1 is MNHNS and CDR2 SASEGT. V lost 8 bases and J 2 bases, leaving 12 bases between the germline ends. DNA of the CDR3: TGTGCCAGCGGGGCGGGTCGAAACACCGGGGAGCTGTTTTTT. It translates to CASGAGRNTGELFF.

V gene TRBV14 combines with J gene TRBJ1-1, with 9 bases that match TRBD1. CDR3 length: 16 amino acids. The junction had 10 bases not matched to a gene; V was cut back by 3 bases and J by 5 bases. Germline loops: CDR1 SGHDN, CDR2 FVKESK. The CDR3 coding sequence is TGTGCCAGCAGCCACGCTACGGGACAGGGCCGAACTGAAGCTTTCTTT. This codes for CASSHATGQGRTEAFF.

The chain links TRBV5-1 to TRBJ2-7, with TRBD1 as a possible D gene (5 bases). V lost 1 base to trimming and J lost 7 bases, with 15 bases between them. Germline V gene data show CDR1 as SGHRS and CDR2 as YFSETQ. The CDR3 length is 14 residues. The CDR3 region has the DNA TGCGCCAGCAGCTTGCAGGGCGTTTTAGAGGAGCAGTACTTC. Its protein product is CASSLQGVLEEQYF.

This chain joins TRBV7-2 and TRBJ1-2, with D possibly TRBD1 on 6 matching bases. This CDR3 contains 13 residues. The V gene lost 7 bases and the J gene lost 6 bases, with 15 bases spanning the gap. Germline V gives CDR1 SGHTA, CDR2 FQGNSA. CDR3 protein: CASNTRGVHGYTF. Here the CDR3 DNA reads TGTGCCAGCAATACCAGGGGCGTTCATGGCTACACCTTC.

This clone was counted between two and nine times. The chain employs TRBV7-8 and TRBJ2-5; D is possibly TRBD1 (6 bases). CDR3 size: 14 residues. Trimming took 5 bases from V and 3 from J, leaving 13 bases between them. The germline V gene has CDR1 SGHVS and CDR2 FQNEAQ. CDR3: CASSPLNREETQYF. The DNA for the CDR3 is TGTGCCAGCAGCCCTCTAAACAGGGAAGAGACCCAGTACTTC.

CDR3 sequence (DNA): TGTGCTAGTGCCCCTCGGGGGGGCAGGGAGCAGTTCTTC. It encodes CASAPRGGREQFF. This chain uses TRBV12-5 with TRBJ2-1; 8 bases are a match to TRBD2. The length of the CDR3 is 13 residues. CDR1 and CDR2 (germline): LGHNT, FRNRAP. Trimming at V came to 7 bases and at J to 10 bases, leaving 9 bases not matched to a gene.

The rearrangement uses TRBV7-3 and TRBJ2-3; D unclear. With 7 bases removed from V and 2 bases from J, the gap between germline ends came to 10 bases. The germline V gene has CDR1 SGHTA and CDR2 FQGTGA. The CDR3 sequence is 13 residues long. The CDR3 spells CASTVVFTDTQYF. CDR3 coding DNA: TGTGCCAGCACGGTTGTTTTCACAGATACGCAGTATTTT.

The V gene is TRBV7-9, the J gene TRBJ1-1, with no clear D. Germline CDR1 reads SEHNR; CDR2 reads FQNEAQ (reference sequence). V lost 2 bases to trimming and J lost 7 bases, with 5 bases between them. The CDR3 covers 11 residues. The CDR3 DNA sequence: TGTGCCAGCAGCTTATACCGTGAAGCTTTCTTT. This translates into CASSLYREAFF.

The V gene is TRBV2, the J gene TRBJ1-5; D remains unclear. V was trimmed by 5 bases and J by 4 bases, leaving 12 bases between them. The germline gives CDR1 SNHLY, CDR2 FYNNEI. This CDR3 spans 14 amino acids. The CDR3 region is CASSQLEENQPQHF. In DNA, the CDR3 is TGTGCCAGCAGTCAATTAGAAGAGAATCAGCCCCAGCATTTT.

This clone was detected a few times. The chain is built from TRBV19 and TRBJ1-2; possible D gene TRBD1, 6 bases. The CDR3 is 13 amino acids. Per the germline V gene, CDR1 is LNHDA and CDR2 is SQIVND (reference sequence). Trimming left V 8 bases short and J 4 bases short, with 14 bases between. The CDR3 bases are TGTGCCAGTTCCAGACAGGACCTCTATGGCTACACCTTC. It yields the protein CASSRQDLYGYTF.

This chain uses TRBV5-5 with TRBJ1-6; no clear D. V was shortened by 0 bases and J by 7 bases, with 8 bases between the two germline ends. Looked up from germline, CDR1 is SGHKS and CDR2 is YYEKEE (reference sequence). The CDR3 sequence is 14 residues long. The CDR3 DNA sequence: TGTGCCAGCAGCTTGGACAGCCCAAATTCACCCCTCCACTTT. It encodes CASSLDSPNSPLHF.

This clone appeared a few times. The J gene is TRBJ2-7, the V gene TRBV5-6; D might be TRBD2 (6 bases). This CDR3 is built from 15 residues. V lost 0 bases and J lost 0, with 10 bases in between. Germline CDR1 and CDR2: SGHDT and YYEEEE. The CDR3 loop is CASSLAGSGSYEQYF. For the CDR3, the DNA is TGTGCCAGCAGCTTGGCGGGTAGCGGCTCCTACGAGCAGTACTTC.

The V and J genes are TRBV19 and TRBJ2-7; D is unresolved. Trimming pared 6 bases from V and 2 bases from J, leaving 11 bases between. The CDR3 loop spans 13 amino acids. Germline loops: CDR1 LNHDA, CDR2 SQIVND (reference sequence). The CDR3 protein is CASSRTATYEQYF. The CDR3 DNA sequence: TGTGCCAGTAGCCGGACGGCAACCTACGAGCAGTACTTC. Supplemented by reference TRBV19 and TRBJ2-7, the full variable domain reads DGGITQSPKYLFRKEGQNVTLSCEQNLNHDAMYWYRQDPGQGLRLIYYSQIVNDFQKGDIAEGYSVSREKKESFPLTVTSAQKNPTAFYLCASSRTATYEQYFGPGTRLTVT.

The J gene is TRBJ2-1, the V gene TRBV27; D unclear. The CDR3 covers 12 residues. Looked up from germline, CDR1 is MNHEY and CDR2 is SMNVEV (reference sequence). V lost 6 bases, J lost 6 bases, and 9 bases lay in between. CDR3 sequence (DNA): TGTGCCAGCAGGGACCTCTTCAATGAGCAGTTCTTC. Translating it yields CASRDLFNEQFF.

There are a few counts of this clone. The rearrangement uses TRBV19 and TRBJ2-2; D gene uncertain. Germline values: CDR1 LNHDA, CDR2 SQIVND (reference sequence). There are 14 residues in the CDR3. Deletions cut 1 base from V and 6 bases from J, with 9 bases between. The CDR3 DNA reads as TGTGCCAGTAGTATAGTAGAGCGAGCCGGGGAGCTGTTTTTT. Its protein is CASSIVERAGELFF.

The chain links TRBV28 to TRBJ1-5; D gene uncertain. Trimming left V 5 bases short and J 1 base short, with 3 bases between. Germline CDR1 MDHEN, CDR2 SYDVKM. The CDR3 consists of 12 residues. The CDR3 sequence is CASSESNQPQHF. The CDR3, as DNA: TGTGCCAGCAGTGAAAGCAATCAGCCCCAGCATTTT.

The chain uses TRBV19 and TRBJ1-1, with D possibly matching TRBD1 (5 bases). The CDR3 extends over 14 amino acids. Germline CDR1 is LNHDA and CDR2 is SQIVND (reference sequence). Trimming pared 0 bases from V and 0 bases from J, leaving 5 bases between. The CDR3 DNA is TGTGCCAGTAGTATAGACAGGGTGAACACTGAAGCTTTCTTT. Translation gives CASSIDRVNTEAFF.

The V gene is TRBV29-1, the J gene TRBJ2-1, with D possibly TRBD1 on 6 matching bases. The germline V and J ends were trimmed by 7 bases and 7 bases, with 11 bases remaining between them. CDR3 length: 11 amino acids. The V gene's germline CDR1 is SQVTM and CDR2 ANQGSEA. The CDR3 spells CSGYQGNEQFF. The CDR3 DNA sequence: TGCAGCGGCTACCAGGGGAATGAGCAGTTCTTC.

The rearrangement joins TRBV12-5 to TRBJ2-1; D gene ambiguous. The germline V gene has CDR1 LGHNT and CDR2 FRNRAP. The CDR3 runs to 13 residues. Between the trimmed V and J ends, which lost 3 bases and 8 bases, there was a span of 11 bases. CDR3 coding DNA: TGTGCTAGTGGTTTTCCCGTAGTTGATGAGCAGTTCTTC. The encoded protein is CASGFPVVDEQFF.

This rearrangement joins TRBV7-3 to TRBJ2-3; D gene uncertain. Trimming left V 1 base short and J 3 bases short, with 5 bases between. Germline V gene lookup returns CDR1 SGHTA and CDR2 FQGTGA. This CDR3 is 13 amino acids long. The CDR3, as DNA: TGTGCCAGCAGCTTAAGGGAAACAGATACGCAGTATTTT. This encodes CASSLRETDTQYF.

The V call is TRBV6-1, the J call TRBJ1-2; D is unclear. Trimming took off 1 base at V and 10 bases at J, with 4 bases between the two ends. CDR1 is MNHNS, CDR2 SASEGT, per germline. The length of the CDR3 is 10 residues. This CDR3 reads CASSEVIYTF. The CDR3 DNA sequence: TGTGCCAGCAGTGAAGTCATCTACACCTTC.